Listed below are T cell receptor beta chains from one sample, sequenced in a study of OX40 agonist ivuxolimab in advanced cancers. The assay was immunoSEQ multiplex PCR, and TCRdb's table has in-frame clones only and misses some. The sample holds tens of thousands of clones, approximately 80% seen once. The specimen was CD4+ or CD8+ T cells sorted from blood, collected in a trial of the OX40 agonist ivuxolimab. The receptors originated from an adult with an advanced solid tumor such as melanoma, head and neck, liver or kidney cancer. CDR3s include the opening cysteine and the closing phenylalanine or tryptophan. Fields, in order: D gene, CDR3 length, J gene, V gene, clone size, CDR3 DNA, CDR3 protein. A D gene is named only where the DNA matches it firmly. A clone size is listed for some rows: how often the clone was seen (once, few, many), or a class if it is expanded.

NA 13 TRBJ1-2 TRBV19 NA TGTGCCGCTGCGACGGGGTTAAACTATGGCTACACCTTC CAAATGLNYGYTF
TRBD1 15 TRBJ2-7 TRBV19 NA TGTGCCAGTAGTACTCTAGGGACAGGGTTGTACGAGCAGTACTTC CASSTLGTGLYEQYF
TRBD2 15 TRBJ2-3 TRBV28 once TGTGCCAGCAGCCTTACTAGCGGGAGGGCGGATACGCAGTATTTT CASSLTSGRADTQYF
NA 14 TRBJ1-5 TRBV4-3 NA TGCGCCAGCAGCCAAGAACGAGGTCGGCAGCCCCAGCATTTT CASSQERGRQPQHF
TRBD1 16 TRBJ2-3 TRBV4-1 NA TGCGCCAGCAGCCAAGCGGGACAGGGGGCGAGAGATACGCAGTATTTT CASSQAGQGARDTQYF
NA 14 TRBJ2-1 TRBV27 NA TGTGCCAGCAGTTTATTTTCGAGCTACAATGAGCAGTTCTTC CASSLFSSYNEQFF
NA 15 TRBJ1-5 TRBV9 NA TGTGCCAGCAGCCTTAACGTAGATCAAAATCAGCCCCAGCATTTT CASSLNVDQNQPQHF
NA 12 TRBJ1-1 TRBV7-9 NA TGTGCCAGCAGCCGAGGGAAAACTGAAGCTTTCTTT CASSRGKTEAFF
TRBD2 15 TRBJ2-3 TRBV6-5 NA TGTGCCAGCAGCCCCGGGACTAGCGGCACAGATACGCAGTATTTT CASSPGTSGTDTQYF
NA 16 TRBJ2-7 TRBV21-1 few TGTGCCAGCAGCAAATTCTGGCTAGTTGACTCCTACGAGCAGTACTTC CASSKFWLVDSYEQYF
NA 19 TRBJ2-1 TRBV27 NA TGTGCCAGCAGTTTATCGAAGGTGGGGGCGGGGGCCTCATACAATGAGCAGTTCTTC CASSLSKVGAGASYNEQFF
TRBD1 14 TRBJ1-1 TRBV6-5 NA TGTGCCAGCAGTTACGACAGGGGGAACACTGAAGCTTTCTTT CASSYDRGNTEAFF
TRBD1 15 TRBJ2-1 TRBV2 NA TGTGCCAGCAGTGTTCCGGGACAGGGAACCAATGAGCAGTTCTTC CASSVPGQGTNEQFF
NA 12 TRBJ2-3 TRBV29-1 NA TGCAATGTCAGGGGAAGCACAGATACGCAGTATTTT CNVRGSTDTQYF
NA 13 TRBJ2-3 TRBV7-8 few TGTGCCAGCAGCAAGAGTTGGGGAGATACGCAGTATTTT CASSKSWGDTQYF
NA 14 TRBJ1-1 TRBV28 NA TGTGCCAGCAGTTTATGGAGACAGAACACTGAAGCTTTCTTT CASSLWRQNTEAFF
NA 15 TRBJ1-3 TRBV27 few TGTGCCGTCACCGGGCCGCGTCCTTCTGGAAACACCATATATTTT CAVTGPRPSGNTIYF
TRBD1 18 TRBJ1-5 TRBV4-1 NA TGCGCCAGCAGCCTCACATTGACAGGGAAAAGGAGCAATCAGCCCCAGCATTTT CASSLTLTGKRSNQPQHF
NA 14 TRBJ1-2 TRBV2 NA TGTGCCAGCAGTGCTAGCCGGGTCAGCGATGGCTACACCTTC CASSASRVSDGYTF
NA 13 TRBJ2-7 TRBV10-2 few TGCGCCACTAGGCCCCAGAGCTCCTACGAGCAGTACTTC CATRPQSSYEQYF
NA 14 TRBJ1-2 TRBV7-6 NA TGTGCCAGCACCCCCGCCAGGACCCCCTATGGCTACACCTTC CASTPARTPYGYTF
NA 15 TRBJ2-5 TRBV6-5 NA TGTGCCAGCACCCTAAACCGGGGGCAGTCAGAGACCCAGTACTTC CASTLNRGQSETQYF
TRBD1 15 TRBJ2-3 TRBV7-8 NA TGTGCCAGCAGCTCTCGACAGGGAGCCTCAGATACGCAGTATTTT CASSSRQGASDTQYF
TRBD1 15 TRBJ1-1 TRBV28 NA TGTGCCAGCAGTAGCATACAGGGGAACTTACCTGAAGCTTTCTTT CASSSIQGNLPEAFF
TRBD1 17 TRBJ1-1 TRBV18 NA TGTGCCAGCTCTCCCACAGGGGTATTATCAAAGAACACTGAAGCTTTCTTT CASSPTGVLSKNTEAFF
TRBD1 14 TRBJ1-1 TRBV27 NA TGTGCCAGCAGCCGAAGGACAGGGGACACTGAAGCTTTCTTT CASSRRTGDTEAFF
TRBD1 16 TRBJ2-2 TRBV9 once TGTGCCAGCAGCGTATCTCGGACAGGGGGCACCGGGGAGCTGTTTTTT CASSVSRTGGTGELFF
NA 12 TRBJ2-1 TRBV5-4 once TGTGCCAGCAGCTTGAACAGGGAGAAACAGTTCTTC CASSLNREKQFF
TRBD1 15 TRBJ1-5 TRBV28 NA TGTGCCAGCAGAAGGGGGACAGGGGGGAATCAGCCCCAGCATTTT CASRRGTGGNQPQHF
NA 16 TRBJ1-4 TRBV18 NA TGTGCCAGCTCACCACCGGAGGCCAACTGGGGTGAAAAACTGTTTTTT CASSPPEANWGEKLFF
NA 15 TRBJ1-5 TRBV5-1 NA TGCGCCAGCAGCTTGGGGGACTTACCCAATCAGCCCCAGCATTTT CASSLGDLPNQPQHF
TRBD1 14 TRBJ2-7 TRBV11-1 NA TGTGCCAGCAGCGGGGGACAGGGCACTCTCGAGCAGTACTTC CASSGGQGTLEQYF
NA 14 TRBJ1-4 TRBV19 NA TGTGCCAGCCAAACGGCGGGGGCCAATGAAAAACTGTTTTTT CASQTAGANEKLFF
NA 12 TRBJ2-4 TRBV5-3 NA TGTGCCAGAAGCCCCCGTGGAAACATTCAGTACTTC CARSPRGNIQYF
TRBD1 16 TRBJ2-2 TRBV11-2 NA TGTGCCAGCAGCTTCGGACCGGGACAGGGGGACGGGGAGCTGTTTTTT CASSFGPGQGDGELFF
TRBD2 18 TRBJ2-1 TRBV28 NA TGTGCCAGCAGCCCTCTACTCCTAGCGGGAGCGTCCTACAATGAGCAGTTCTTC CASSPLLLAGASYNEQFF
NA 13 TRBJ2-5 TRBV7-9 NA TGTGCCAGCAGCCCGAGAGGCCCAGAGACCCAGTACTTC CASSPRGPETQYF
NA 14 TRBJ1-3 TRBV9 NA TGTGCCAGCAGCGTACGCTCGGACAGAAACACCATATATTTT CASSVRSDRNTIYF
NA 15 TRBJ1-2 TRBV18 NA TGTGCCAGCTCACCGGGACCCGGGTTTAGGTATGGCTACACCTTC CASSPGPGFRYGYTF
NA 15 TRBJ2-5 TRBV6-4 NA TGTGCCAGCAGTCCGTCGGGCGGGAAACAAGAGACCCAGTACTTC CASSPSGGKQETQYF
TRBD1 14 TRBJ2-1 TRBV19 NA TGTGCCAGTAGTACCACAGGGGTTTACAATGAGCAGTTCTTC CASSTTGVYNEQFF
NA 13 TRBJ1-3 TRBV28 NA TGTGCCAGCAGGATGGACTTGGGAAACACCATATATTTT CASRMDLGNTIYF
NA 14 TRBJ2-2 TRBV12-5 NA TGTGCTAGTGGTCTCGGTACAAACACCGGGGAGCTGTTTTTT CASGLGTNTGELFF
NA 12 TRBJ1-2 TRBV14 NA TGTGCCAGCAGCCAAGAGCGGTATGGCTACACCTTC CASSQERYGYTF
NA 17 TRBJ2-1 TRBV5-4 NA TGTGCCAGCAGCTTGATGAAGGACTCCCGCTCCTACAATGAGCAGTTCTTC CASSLMKDSRSYNEQFF
NA 14 TRBJ1-2 TRBV7-9 NA TGTGCCAGCAGCTTAGGGCAGGGCCTCTATGGCTACACCTTC CASSLGQGLYGYTF
TRBD2 15 TRBJ2-1 TRBV7-7 few TGTGCCAGCAGCTTAGGTCGGGGGGGCCATAATGAGCAGTTCTTC CASSLGRGGHNEQFF
NA 12 TRBJ1-1 TRBV29-1 NA TGCAGCGTCGCGAGGATGAACACTGAAGCTTTCTTT CSVARMNTEAFF
NA 14 TRBJ2-3 TRBV5-1 NA TGCGCCAGCAGCTTGGGGGACTTCAAGAATACGCAGTATTTT CASSLGDFKNTQYF
NA 15 TRBJ1-5 TRBV7-8 once TGTGCCAGCAGTCGACTAACAGGGTCCAATCAGCCCCAGCATTTT CASSRLTGSNQPQHF
NA 17 TRBJ2-3 TRBV7-9 few TGTGCCAGCAGCTTCCGGCGGGGTGGCGGAGGGGCAGATACGCAGTATTTT CASSFRRGGGGADTQYF